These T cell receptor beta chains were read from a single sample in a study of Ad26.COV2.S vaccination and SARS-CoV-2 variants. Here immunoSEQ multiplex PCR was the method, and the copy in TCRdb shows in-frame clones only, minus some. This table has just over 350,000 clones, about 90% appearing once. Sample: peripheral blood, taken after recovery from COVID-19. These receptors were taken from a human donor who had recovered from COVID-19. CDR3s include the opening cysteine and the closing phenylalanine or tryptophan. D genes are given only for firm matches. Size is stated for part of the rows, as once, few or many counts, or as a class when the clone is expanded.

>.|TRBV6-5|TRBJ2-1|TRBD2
TGTGCCAGCAGTTTCCGCGGACTAGCGGGTAATGAGCAGTTCTTC
CASSFRGLAGNEQFF
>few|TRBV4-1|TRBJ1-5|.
TGCGCCAGCAGCCAAGGTTCCAGCAATCAGCCCCAGCATTTT
CASSQGSSNQPQHF
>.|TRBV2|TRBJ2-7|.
TGTGCCAGCAGTGGAGACAGTCGGCTCGAGCAGTACTTC
CASSGDSRLEQYF
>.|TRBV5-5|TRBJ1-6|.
TGTGCCAGCAGCTTGGAGATCCACCTGCTGAGCTCCTATAATTCACCCCTCCACTTT
CASSLEIHLLSSYNSPLHF
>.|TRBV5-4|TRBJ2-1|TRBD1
TGTGCCAGCAGCTCCAGACAGGGCTCCTACAATGAGCAGTTCTTC
CASSSRQGSYNEQFF
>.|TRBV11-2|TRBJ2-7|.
TGTGCCAGCAGCCGGCTCCAGGGCAGGAGGAGCTCCTACGAGCAGTACTTC
CASSRLQGRRSSYEQYF
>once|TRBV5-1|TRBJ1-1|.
TGCGCCAGCGACCCCGGCAGGGGCCATGCTGAAGCTTTCTTT
CASDPGRGHAEAFF
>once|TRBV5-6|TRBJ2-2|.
TGTGCCAGCAGCCCGAGCACCGGGGAGCTGTTTTTT
CASSPSTGELFF
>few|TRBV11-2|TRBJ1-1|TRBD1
TGTGCCAGCAGCTCACAGGGGGGCTCCAACACTGAAGCTTTCTTT
CASSSQGGSNTEAFF
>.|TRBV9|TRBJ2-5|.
TGTGCCAGCAGCCCCGAGGTGTACCAAGAGACCCAGTACTTC
CASSPEVYQETQYF
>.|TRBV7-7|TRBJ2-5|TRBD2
TGTGCCAGCAGCGCAGGACTAGTACAAGAGACCCAGTACTTC
CASSAGLVQETQYF
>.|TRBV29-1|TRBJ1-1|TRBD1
TGCAGCGTTGCAGGGGGGATGAACACTGAAGCTTTCTTT
CSVAGGMNTEAFF
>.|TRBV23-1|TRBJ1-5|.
TGCGCCAGCAGTCACCCTGGGCCCCAGCATTTT
CASSHPGPQHF
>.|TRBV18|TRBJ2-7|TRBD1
TGTGCCAGCTCACCATGGGACAGGAGTTACGAGCAGTACTTC
CASSPWDRSYEQYF
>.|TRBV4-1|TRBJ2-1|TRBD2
TGCGCCAGCAGCCATACTAGCGGGAGATTATACAATGAGCAGTTCTTC
CASSHTSGRLYNEQFF
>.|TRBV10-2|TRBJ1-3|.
TGCGCCAGCAGTCACAATAGTGGAAACACCATATATTTT
CASSHNSGNTIYF
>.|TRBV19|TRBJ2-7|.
TGTGCCAGTAGTAAGTTGGGAGGCGAGCAGTACTTC
CASSKLGGEQYF
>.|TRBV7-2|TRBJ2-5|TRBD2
TGTGCCAGCAGCCAACGTCCGGGACTAGCGGGGCAAGAGACCCAGTACTTC
CASSQRPGLAGQETQYF
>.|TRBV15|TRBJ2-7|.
TGTGCCACCAGCAGAGATACCCAGCTATACTACGAGCAGTACTTC
CATSRDTQLYYEQYF
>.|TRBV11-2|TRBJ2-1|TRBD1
TGTGCCAGCAGCTTAGGACAGGGGGCATACAATGAGCAGTTCTTC
CASSLGQGAYNEQFF
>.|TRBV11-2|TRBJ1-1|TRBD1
TGTGCCAGCAGCTCCTTTGACAGGGGCCAACATGAAGCTTTCTTT
CASSSFDRGQHEAFF
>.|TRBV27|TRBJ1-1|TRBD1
TGTGCCAGCAGTCGGGACAGGGGATTGAACACTGAAGCTTTCTTT
CASSRDRGLNTEAFF
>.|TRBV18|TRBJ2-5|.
TGTGCCAGCTGTTCACAAGGAGGTCAAGAGACCCAGTACTTC
CASCSQGGQETQYF
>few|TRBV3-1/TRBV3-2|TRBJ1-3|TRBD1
TGTGCCACCCGGACAGGGGGAGGAAACACCATATATTTT
CATRTGGGNTIYF
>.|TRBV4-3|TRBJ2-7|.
TGCGCCAGCAGCCAAGTGTTCCCTAGTCAGTCCTACGAGCAGTACTTC
CASSQVFPSQSYEQYF
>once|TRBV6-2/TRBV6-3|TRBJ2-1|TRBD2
TGTGCCAGCAGCAAACCCCCTACTAGCGCTCAGTTCTTC
CASSKPPTSAQFF
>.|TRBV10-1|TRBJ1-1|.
TGCGCCAGCAGTGAGTCGACCCGCCCGAACACTGAAGCTTTCTTT
CASSESTRPNTEAFF
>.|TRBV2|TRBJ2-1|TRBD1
TGTGCCAGCAGCGTTCGACAGGGGACCTACAATGAGCAGTTCTTC
CASSVRQGTYNEQFF
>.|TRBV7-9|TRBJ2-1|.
TGTGCCAGCAGCGACACTGGGGGGAACTCCTACAATGAGCAGTTCTTC
CASSDTGGNSYNEQFF
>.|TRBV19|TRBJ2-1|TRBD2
TGTGCCAGTAGTATAGATGGGACTAGCGGGGCCGCGCAGTTCTTC
CASSIDGTSGAAQFF
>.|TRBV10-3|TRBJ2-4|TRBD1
TGTGCCATCAGTGAGTCGAAGGTAGACAGGGAGAGACGTAACATTCAGTACTTC
CAISESKVDRERRNIQYF
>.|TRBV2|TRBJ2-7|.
TGTGCCAGCAGTGTACAGGTCTACGAGCAGTACTTC
CASSVQVYEQYF
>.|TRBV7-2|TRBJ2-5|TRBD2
TGTGCCAGCAGCTTACTACCAGCGGGGGCGGGAGAGACCCAGTACTTC
CASSLLPAGAGETQYF
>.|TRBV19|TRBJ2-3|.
TGTGCCAGTAGTATAGACGGCGGCCCCGGCACAGATACGCAGTATTTT
CASSIDGGPGTDTQYF